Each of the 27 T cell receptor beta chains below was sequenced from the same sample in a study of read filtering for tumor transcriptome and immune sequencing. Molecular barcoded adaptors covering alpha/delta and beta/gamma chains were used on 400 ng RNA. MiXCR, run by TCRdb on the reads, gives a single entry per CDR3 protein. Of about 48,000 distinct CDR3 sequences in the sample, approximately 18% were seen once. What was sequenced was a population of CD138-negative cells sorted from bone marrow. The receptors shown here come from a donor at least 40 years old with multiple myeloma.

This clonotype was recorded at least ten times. The chain's CDR3 is CASSHSRQGALRISPLHF. Written as DNA, the CDR3 is TGCGCCAGCAGCCATTCGAGACAGGGGGCACTCCGAATTTCACCCCTCCACTTT. The chain has TRBV4-3 and TRBJ1-6; 10 bases map to TRBD1. V lost 3 bases and J lost 9; bases outside the gene matches: 14. Germline CDR1 LGHNA, CDR2 YSLEER. The CDR3 sequence is 18 residues long.

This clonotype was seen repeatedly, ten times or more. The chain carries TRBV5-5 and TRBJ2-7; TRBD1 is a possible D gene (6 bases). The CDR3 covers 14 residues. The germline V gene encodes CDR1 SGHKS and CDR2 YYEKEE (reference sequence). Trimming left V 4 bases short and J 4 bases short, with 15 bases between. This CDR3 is CASSTSTGRYEQYF. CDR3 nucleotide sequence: TGTGCCAGCAGCACCTCTACAGGGCGATACGAGCAGTACTTC.

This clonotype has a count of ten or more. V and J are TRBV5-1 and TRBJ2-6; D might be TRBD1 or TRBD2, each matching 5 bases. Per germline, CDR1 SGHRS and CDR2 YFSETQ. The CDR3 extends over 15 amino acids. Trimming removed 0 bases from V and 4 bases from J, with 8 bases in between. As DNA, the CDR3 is TGCGCCAGCAGCTTGGAAGGGACCGGGGCCAACGTCCTGACTTTC. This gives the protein CASSLEGTGANVLTF.

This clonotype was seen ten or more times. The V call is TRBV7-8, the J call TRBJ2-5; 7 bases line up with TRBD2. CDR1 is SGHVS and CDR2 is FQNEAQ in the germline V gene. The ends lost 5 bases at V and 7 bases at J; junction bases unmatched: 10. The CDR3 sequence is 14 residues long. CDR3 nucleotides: TGTGCCAGCAGCCAAATAGCGGGCACGGGGACCCAGTACTTC. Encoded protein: CASSQIAGTGTQYF.

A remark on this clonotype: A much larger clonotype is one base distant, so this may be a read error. The DNA of the CDR3 is TGCAGTGCTAGAGATCGAGTGGGGTATAATCAGCCCCAGCATTTT. Amino acids: CSARDRVGYNQPQHF. The J gene is TRBJ1-5, the V gene TRBV20-1; D ambiguous. Germline CDR1 DFQATT, CDR2 SNEGSKA (reference sequence). The CDR3 has 15 amino acids. Trimming took 0 bases from V and 4 from J, leaving 13 bases between them.

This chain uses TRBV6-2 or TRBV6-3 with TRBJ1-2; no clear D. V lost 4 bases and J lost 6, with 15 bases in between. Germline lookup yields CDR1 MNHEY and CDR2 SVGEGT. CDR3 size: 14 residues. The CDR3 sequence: CASSSVLTAHGYTF. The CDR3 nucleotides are TGTGCCAGCAGTTCGGTGCTTACAGCCCATGGCTACACCTTC.

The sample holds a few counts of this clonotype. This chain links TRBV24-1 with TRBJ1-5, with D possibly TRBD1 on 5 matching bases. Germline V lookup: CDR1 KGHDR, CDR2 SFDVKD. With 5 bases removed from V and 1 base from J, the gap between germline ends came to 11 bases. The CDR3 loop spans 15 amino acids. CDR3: CATSGPGDSNQPQHF. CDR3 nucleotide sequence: TGTGCCACCAGTGGACCGGGGGACAGCAATCAGCCCCAGCATTTT.

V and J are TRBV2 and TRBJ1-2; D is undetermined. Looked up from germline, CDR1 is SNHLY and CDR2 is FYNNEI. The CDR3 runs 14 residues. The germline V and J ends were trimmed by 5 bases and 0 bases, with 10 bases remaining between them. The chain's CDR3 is CASSQSRANYGYTF. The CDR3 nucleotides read TGTGCCAGCAGTCAATCCAGAGCTAACTATGGCTACACCTTC.

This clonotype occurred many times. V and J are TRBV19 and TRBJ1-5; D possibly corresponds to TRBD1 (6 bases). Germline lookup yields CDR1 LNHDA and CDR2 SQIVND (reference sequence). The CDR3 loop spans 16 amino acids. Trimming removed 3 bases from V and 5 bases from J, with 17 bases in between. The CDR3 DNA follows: TGTGCCAGTAGTATCCCCCTCGCGGACAGATATCAGCCCCAGCATTTT. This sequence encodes CASSIPLADRYQPQHF.

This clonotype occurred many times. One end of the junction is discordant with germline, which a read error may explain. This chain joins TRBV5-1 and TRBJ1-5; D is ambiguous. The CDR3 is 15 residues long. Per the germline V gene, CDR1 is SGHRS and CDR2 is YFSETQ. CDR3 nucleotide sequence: TGTGCCAGCAGCTTAGAGGGCATTAGCAATCAGCCCCAGCATTTT. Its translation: CASSLEGISNQPQHF.

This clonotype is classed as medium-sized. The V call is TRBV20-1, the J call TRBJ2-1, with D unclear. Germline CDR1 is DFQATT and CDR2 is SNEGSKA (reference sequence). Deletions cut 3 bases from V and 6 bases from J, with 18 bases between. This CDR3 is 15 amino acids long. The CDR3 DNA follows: TGCAGTGCTAGGACTCCCGCACCATTAACCAATGAGCAGTTCTTC. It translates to CSARTPAPLTNEQFF.

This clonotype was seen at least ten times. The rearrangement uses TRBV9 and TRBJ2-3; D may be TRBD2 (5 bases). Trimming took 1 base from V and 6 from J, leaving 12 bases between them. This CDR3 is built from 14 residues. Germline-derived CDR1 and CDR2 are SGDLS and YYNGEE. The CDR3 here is CASSVSGEPDTQYF. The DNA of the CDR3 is TGTGCCAGCAGCGTATCCGGGGAACCGGATACGCAGTATTTT.

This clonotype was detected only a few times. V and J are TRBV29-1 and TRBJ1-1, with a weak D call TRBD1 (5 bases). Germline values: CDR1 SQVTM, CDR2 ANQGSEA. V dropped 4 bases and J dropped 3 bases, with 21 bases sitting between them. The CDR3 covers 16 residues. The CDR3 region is CSVALFGGLGDTEAFF. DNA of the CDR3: TGCAGCGTTGCATTGTTTGGGGGTCTCGGTGACACTGAAGCTTTCTTT.

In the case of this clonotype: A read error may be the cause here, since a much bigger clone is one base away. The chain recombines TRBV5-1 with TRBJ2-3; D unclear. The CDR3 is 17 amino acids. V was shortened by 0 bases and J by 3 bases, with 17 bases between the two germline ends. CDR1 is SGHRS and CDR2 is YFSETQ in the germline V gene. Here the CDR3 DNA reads TGCGCCAGCAGCTTGGGCGTTTTGCGGCAGAGAACAGATACGCAGTATTTT. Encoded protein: CASSLGVLRQRTDTQYF.

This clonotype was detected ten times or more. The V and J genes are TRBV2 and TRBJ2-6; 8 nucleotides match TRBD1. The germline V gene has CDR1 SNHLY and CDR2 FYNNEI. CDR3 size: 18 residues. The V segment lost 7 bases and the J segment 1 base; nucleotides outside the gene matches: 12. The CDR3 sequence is CASTWMDRVLSGANVLTF. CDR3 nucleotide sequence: TGTGCCAGCACCTGGATGGACAGGGTACTGTCTGGGGCCAACGTCCTGACTTTC.

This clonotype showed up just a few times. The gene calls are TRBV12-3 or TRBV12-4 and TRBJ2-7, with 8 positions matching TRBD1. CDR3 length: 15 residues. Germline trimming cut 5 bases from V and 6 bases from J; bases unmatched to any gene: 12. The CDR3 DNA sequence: TGTGCCAGCAGTCTTCGACAGGGGAAGTTCGGCGAGCAGTACTTC. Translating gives CASSLRQGKFGEQYF.

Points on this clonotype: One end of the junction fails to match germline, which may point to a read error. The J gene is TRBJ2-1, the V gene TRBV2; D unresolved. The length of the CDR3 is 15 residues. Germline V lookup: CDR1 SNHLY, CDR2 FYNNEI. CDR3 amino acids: CASRDDGHSYNEQSF. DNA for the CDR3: TGTGCCAGCAGAGACGACGGCCACTCCTACAATGAGCAGTCCTTC.

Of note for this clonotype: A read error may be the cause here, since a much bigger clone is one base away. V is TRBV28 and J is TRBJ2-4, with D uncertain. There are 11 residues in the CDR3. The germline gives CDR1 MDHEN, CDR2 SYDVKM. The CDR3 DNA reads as TGTGCCAGCAGTTTAAGAAACATTCCGTACTTC. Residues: CASSLRNIPYF.

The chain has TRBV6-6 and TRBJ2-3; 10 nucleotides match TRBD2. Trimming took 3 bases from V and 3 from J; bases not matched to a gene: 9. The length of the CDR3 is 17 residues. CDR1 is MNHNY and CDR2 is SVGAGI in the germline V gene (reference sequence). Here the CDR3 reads CASSYGQLAGETDTQYF. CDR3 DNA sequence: TGTGCCAGCAGTTATGGCCAGCTAGCGGGAGAGACAGATACGCAGTATTTT.

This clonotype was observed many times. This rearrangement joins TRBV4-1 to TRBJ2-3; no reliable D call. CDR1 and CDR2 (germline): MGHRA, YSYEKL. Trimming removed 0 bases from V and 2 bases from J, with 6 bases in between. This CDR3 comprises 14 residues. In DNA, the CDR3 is TGCGCCAGCAGCCAAGATGGGATCACAGATACGCAGTATTTT. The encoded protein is CASSQDGITDTQYF.

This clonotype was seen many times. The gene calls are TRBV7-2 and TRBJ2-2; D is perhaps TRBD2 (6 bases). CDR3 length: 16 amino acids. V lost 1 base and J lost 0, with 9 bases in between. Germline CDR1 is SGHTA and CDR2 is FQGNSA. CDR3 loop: CASSLDVAANTGELFF. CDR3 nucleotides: TGTGCCAGCAGCTTAGACGTAGCGGCGAACACCGGGGAGCTGTTTTTT.

CDR3 sequence reads: CASSGGRSGNTIYF. As DNA, the CDR3 is TGTGCCAGTAGCGGAGGGAGGTCCGGAAACACCATATATTTT. This chain uses TRBV19 with TRBJ1-3; D is uncertain. The germline V gene encodes CDR1 LNHDA and CDR2 SQIVND (reference sequence). V was cut by 6 bases and J by 4 bases, with 13 bases left in between. The CDR3 is 14 residues long.

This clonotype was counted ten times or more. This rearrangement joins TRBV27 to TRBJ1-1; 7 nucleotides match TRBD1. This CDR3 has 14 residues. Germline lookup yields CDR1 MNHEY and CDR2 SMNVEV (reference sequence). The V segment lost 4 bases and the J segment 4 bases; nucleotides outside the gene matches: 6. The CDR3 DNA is TGTGCCAGCAGTTCAAGGGGGCAGGGCACTGAAGCTTTCTTT. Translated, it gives CASSSRGQGTEAFF.

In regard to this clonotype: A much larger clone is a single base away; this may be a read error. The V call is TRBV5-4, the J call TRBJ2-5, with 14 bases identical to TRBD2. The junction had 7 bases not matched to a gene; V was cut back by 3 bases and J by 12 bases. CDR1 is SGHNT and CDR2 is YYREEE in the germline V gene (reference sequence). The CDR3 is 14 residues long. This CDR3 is CASSSWTSGRSKYF. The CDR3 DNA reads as TGTGCCAGCAGCTCCTGGACTAGCGGGAGGTCAAAGTACTTC.

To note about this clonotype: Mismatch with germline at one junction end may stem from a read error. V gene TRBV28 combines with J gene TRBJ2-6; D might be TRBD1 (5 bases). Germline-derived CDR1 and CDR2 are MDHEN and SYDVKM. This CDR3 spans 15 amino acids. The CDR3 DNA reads TGTGCCAGCAGTTTCCAATTCTCTGGGGCCAGCGTCCTGACTTTC. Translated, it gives CASSFQFSGASVLTF.

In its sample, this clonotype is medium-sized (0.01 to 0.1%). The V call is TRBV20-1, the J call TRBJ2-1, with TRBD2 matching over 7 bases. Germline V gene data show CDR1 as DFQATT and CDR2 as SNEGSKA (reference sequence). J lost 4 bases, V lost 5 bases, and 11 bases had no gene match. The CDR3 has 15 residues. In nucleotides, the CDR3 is TGCAGTGCTCCCCCGTCTCTAGCGGTATACAATGAGCAGTTCTTC. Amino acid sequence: CSAPPSLAVYNEQFF.

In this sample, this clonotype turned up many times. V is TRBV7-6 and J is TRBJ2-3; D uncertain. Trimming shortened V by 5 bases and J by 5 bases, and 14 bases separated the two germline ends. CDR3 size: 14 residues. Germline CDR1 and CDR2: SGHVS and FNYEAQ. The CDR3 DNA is TGTGCCAGCAGCCCATTCATCTCAGGAGATACGCAGTATTTT. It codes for CASSPFISGDTQYF.